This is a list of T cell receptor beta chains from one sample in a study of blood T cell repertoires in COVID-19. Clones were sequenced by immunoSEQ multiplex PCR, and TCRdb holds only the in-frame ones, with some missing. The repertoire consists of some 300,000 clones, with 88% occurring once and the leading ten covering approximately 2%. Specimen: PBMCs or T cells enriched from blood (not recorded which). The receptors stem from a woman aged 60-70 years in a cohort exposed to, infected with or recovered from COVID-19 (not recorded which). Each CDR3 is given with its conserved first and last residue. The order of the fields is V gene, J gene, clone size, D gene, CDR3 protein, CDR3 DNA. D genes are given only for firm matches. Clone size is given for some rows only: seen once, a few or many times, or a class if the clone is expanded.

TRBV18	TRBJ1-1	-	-	CASSLTGPEAFF	TGTGCCAGCTCACTGACAGGACCTGAAGCTTTCTTT
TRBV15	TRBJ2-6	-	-	CATSRLSSGANVLTF	TGTGCCACCAGCAGACTTAGCTCTGGGGCCAACGTCCTGACTTTC
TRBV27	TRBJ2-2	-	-	CASSLRRGGTGELFF	TGTGCCAGCAGTTTACGAAGAGGAGGCACCGGGGAGCTGTTTTTT
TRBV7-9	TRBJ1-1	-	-	CASSLASPEAFF	TGTGCCAGCAGCTTAGCCTCCCCTGAAGCTTTCTTT
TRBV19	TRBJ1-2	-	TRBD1	CASSGTGFGYGYTF	TGTGCCAGTAGTGGGACAGGGTTTGGTTATGGCTACACCTTC
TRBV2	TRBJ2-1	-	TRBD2	CASRASGRDNEQFF	TGTGCCAGCAGGGCTAGCGGGAGGGACAATGAGCAGTTCTTC
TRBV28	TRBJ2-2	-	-	CASQYTGELFF	TGTGCCAGTCAGTACACCGGGGAGCTGTTTTTT
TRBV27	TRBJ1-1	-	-	CASSGYMNTEAFF	TGTGCCAGCTCGGGGTACATGAACACTGAAGCTTTCTTT
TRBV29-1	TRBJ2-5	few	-	CSVEDPYRRETQYF	TGCAGCGTTGAAGACCCGTACAGACGGGAGACCCAGTACTTC
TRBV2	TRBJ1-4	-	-	CASSEIVAGDLWEKLFF	TGTGCCAGCAGTGAAATAGTAGCAGGGGATCTCTGGGAAAAACTGTTTTTT
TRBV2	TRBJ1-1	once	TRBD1	CASSERPGGLGTEAFF	TGTGCCAGCAGTGAAAGACCAGGGGGATTGGGCACTGAAGCTTTCTTT
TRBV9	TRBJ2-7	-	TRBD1	CASSPGASRGYEQYF	TGTGCCAGCAGCCCAGGGGCTTCCAGGGGGTACGAGCAGTACTTC
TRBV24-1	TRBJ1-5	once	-	CARVHQGGQPQHF	TGTGCCCGAGTTCATCAGGGAGGTCAGCCCCAGCATTTT
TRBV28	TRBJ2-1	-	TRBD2	CASSRTPGLAGFNEQFF	TGTGCCAGCAGTCGGACACCGGGACTAGCGGGTTTCAATGAGCAGTTCTTC
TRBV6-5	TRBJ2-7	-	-	CASNLQQGPYEQYF	TGTGCCAGCAACCTCCAACAGGGACCCTACGAGCAGTACTTC